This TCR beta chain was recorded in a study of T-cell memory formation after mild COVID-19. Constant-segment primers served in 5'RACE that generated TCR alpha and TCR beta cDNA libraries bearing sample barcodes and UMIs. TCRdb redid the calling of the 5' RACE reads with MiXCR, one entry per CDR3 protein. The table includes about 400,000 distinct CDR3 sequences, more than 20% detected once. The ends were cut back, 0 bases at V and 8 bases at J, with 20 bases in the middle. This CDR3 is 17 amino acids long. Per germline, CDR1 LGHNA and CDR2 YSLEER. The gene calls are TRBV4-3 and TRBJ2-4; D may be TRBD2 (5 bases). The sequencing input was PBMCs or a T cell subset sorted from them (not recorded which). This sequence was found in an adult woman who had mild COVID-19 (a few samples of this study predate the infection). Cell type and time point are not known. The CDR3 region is CASSQDWAVLAKDIQYF. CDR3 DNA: TGCGCCAGCAGCCAAGATTGGGCGGTCCTAGCCAAGGACATTCAGTACTTC.